The entry below gives a single T cell receptor (beta chain) sequence along with its context. The data belong to a study of OX40 agonist ivuxolimab in advanced cancers. The table came from immunoSEQ multiplex PCR; TCRdb's copy has only in-frame clones and leaves some out. Here the sample spans some 99,000 clones, approximately 94% being singletons. Germline V gene sequence: CDR1 LNHDA, CDR2 SQIVND (reference sequence). Trimming left V 11 bases short and J 2 bases short, with 20 bases between. CDR3 length: 15 residues. The clonotype was recovered from an adult with an advanced solid tumor such as melanoma, head and neck, liver or kidney cancer. This rearrangement joins TRBV19 to TRBJ2-3, with D perhaps given as TRBD1 or TRBD2 (5 bases each). Material: CD4+ or CD8+ T cells sorted from blood, obtained in a trial of the OX40 agonist ivuxolimab. CDR3 residues: CAVRGPHPITDTQYF. CDR3 nucleotides: TGTGCCGTACGGGGACCCCACCCCATCACAGATACGCAGTATTTT. Combining the CDR3 with reference TRBV19 and TRBJ2-3 gives the whole variable domain DGGITQSPKYLFRKEGQNVTLSCEQNLNHDAMYWYRQDPGQGLRLIYYSQIVNDFQKGDIAEGYSVSREKKESFPLTVTSAQKNPTAFYLCAVRGPHPITDTQYFGPGTRLTVL.